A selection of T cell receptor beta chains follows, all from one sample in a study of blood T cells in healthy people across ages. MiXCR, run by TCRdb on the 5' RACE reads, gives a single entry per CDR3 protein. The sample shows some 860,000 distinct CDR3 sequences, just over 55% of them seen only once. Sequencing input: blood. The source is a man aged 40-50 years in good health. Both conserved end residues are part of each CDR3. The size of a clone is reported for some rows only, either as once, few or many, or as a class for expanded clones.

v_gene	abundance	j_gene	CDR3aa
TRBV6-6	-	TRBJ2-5	CASSYLAGNKYF
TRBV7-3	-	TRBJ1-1	CASSPRGFGETEAFF
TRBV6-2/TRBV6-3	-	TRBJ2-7	CASSSIRTSGGSSYEQYF
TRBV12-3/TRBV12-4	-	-	CASRSPGQGEETQYF
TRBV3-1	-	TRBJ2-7	CASSKDSQPHEQYF
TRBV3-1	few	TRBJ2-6	CASSQGGVGANVLTF
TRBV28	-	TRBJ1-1	CASSFTSGTVTNTEAFF
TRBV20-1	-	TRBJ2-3	CSAVNWAGGGTDTQYF
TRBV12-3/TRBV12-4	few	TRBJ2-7	CASSLNSFEQYF
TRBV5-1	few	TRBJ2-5	CASSTATGGETQYF
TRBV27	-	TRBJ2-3	CARSTTGGDTQYF
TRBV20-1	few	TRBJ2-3	CSARGAGEAVADTQYF
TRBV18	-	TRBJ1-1	CASSPSELQGNTEAFF
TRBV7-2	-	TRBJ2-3	CASSLAGTPLSTDTQYF
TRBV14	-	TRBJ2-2	CASSQVNRLSTGELFF
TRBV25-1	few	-	CASSRAGGSHEQYF
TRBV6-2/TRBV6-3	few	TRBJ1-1	CASRTPGQGLNTEAFF
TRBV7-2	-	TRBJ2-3	CASSRDGFTDTQYF
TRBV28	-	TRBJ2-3	CASTKSGGPTDTQYF